Listed below are T cell receptor beta chains from one sample, sequenced in a study of cytomegalovirus exposure and HLA in healthy donors. Measured with immunoSEQ multiplex PCR; TCRdb has only the in-frame clones, and not every one. The data show around 170,000 clones, 80% to 85% seen once. Sequenced: PBMCs. The receptors derive from a woman aged 18-29 years in good health and CMV-seronegative. CDR3s include the opening cysteine and the closing phenylalanine or tryptophan. D genes are given only for firm matches. Rows give clone size only sometimes, using once, few, many, or a class for an expanded clone.

J,size,D,V,DNA,CDR3
TRBJ1-2,.,TRBD1,TRBV5-8,TGTGCCAGCGAGCTTGTTCGGGACAGGGGTCTTGACTATGGCTACACCTTC,CASELVRDRGLDYGYTF
TRBJ2-7,.,.,TRBV7-9,TGTGCCAGCAGCTTTACAGACCTTTCCTACGAGCAGTACTTC,CASSFTDLSYEQYF
TRBJ1-3,.,.,TRBV30,TGTGCCTGGAGTTTCGACATGGGCTCTGGAAACACCATATATTTT,CAWSFDMGSGNTIYF
TRBJ2-1,.,.,TRBV7-2,TGTGCCAGCAGCTGGGACCGGGGGTACAATGAGCAGTTCTTC,CASSWDRGYNEQFF
TRBJ1-2,few,.,TRBV4-1,TGCGCCAGCAGCCAAGCACAGCAAGATGGCTACACCTTC,CASSQAQQDGYTF
TRBJ1-4,.,TRBD1,TRBV28,TGTGCCAGCAGTTCCCAGGGGGCAACTAATGAAAAACTGTTTTTT,CASSSQGATNEKLFF
TRBJ2-5,few,.,TRBV19,TGTGCCAGTAGTATCGGGGTTCTGGAGACCCAGTACTTC,CASSIGVLETQYF
TRBJ1-3,.,.,TRBV5-1,TGCGCCAGCAGCTACGAATCAGGGCAGTCCGGAAACACCATATATTTT,CASSYESGQSGNTIYF
TRBJ2-7,.,TRBD1,TRBV7-8,TGTGCCAGCAGCGCCAGACAGGGGGCAAACGAGCAGTACTTC,CASSARQGANEQYF
TRBJ2-1,few,.,TRBV28,TGTGCCAGCAGTTCCCTTGGGGGGATCTACAATGAGCAGTTCTTC,CASSSLGGIYNEQFF
TRBJ2-1,.,.,TRBV7-2,TGTGCCAGCAGCTTATCTAGTTTTTCTGAGCAGTTCTTC,CASSLSSFSEQFF
TRBJ1-5,.,TRBD1,TRBV29-1,TGCAGCGTTCGGACAGGAGAGAATCAGCCCCAGCATTTT,CSVRTGENQPQHF
TRBJ2-2,few,TRBD1,TRBV11-3,TGTGCCAGCAGCTTTGGGACAGCCACCGGGGAGCTGTTTTTT,CASSFGTATGELFF
TRBJ2-3,few,TRBD2,TRBV5-4,TGTGCCAGCAGCTCAGCGGGGGGCCCAGATACGCAGTATTTT,CASSSAGGPDTQYF
TRBJ2-7,few,TRBD1,TRBV6-1,TGTGCCAGCAGTGAAGACCTGGGACAGACCTACGAGCAGTACTTC,CASSEDLGQTYEQYF
TRBJ2-3,.,TRBD1,TRBV6-1,TGTGCCAGCATACAGGGGGCAGGTAGCACAGATACGCAGTATTTT,CASIQGAGSTDTQYF
TRBJ2-3,.,.,TRBV2,TGTGCCAGCAGGACCCCCAGCCCCGGGGCAGATACGCAGTATTTT,CASRTPSPGADTQYF
TRBJ2-5,.,TRBD2,TRBV19,TGTGCCAGTAGTCCTAGCGGGAGTTGGTTGGAGACCCAGTACTTC,CASSPSGSWLETQYF
TRBJ2-2,.,.,TRBV9,TGTGCCAGCAGCGTATGGCCAGCGGGCTTGGGCGGGGAGCTGTTTTTT,CASSVWPAGLGGELFF
TRBJ2-1,.,TRBD2,TRBV7-2,TGTGCCAGCAGCTTAGGGAGACTAGCGGGGGACAGCTCCTACAATGAGCAGTTCTTC,CASSLGRLAGDSSYNEQFF
TRBJ1-1,.,TRBD1,TRBV6-6,TGTGCCAGCGGACAGGGAAATGAAGCTTTCTTT,CASGQGNEAFF
TRBJ1-1,.,.,TRBV27,TGTGCCAGCAGTTTGCAGGGGTTTTCAATGAACACTGAAGCTTTCTTT,CASSLQGFSMNTEAFF
TRBJ2-7,.,TRBD2,TRBV5-1,TGCGCCAGCAGCCCTGGGACTAGCGGGAGGCTCTCCTACGAGCAGTACTTC,CASSPGTSGRLSYEQYF
TRBJ2-5,.,TRBD2,TRBV5-8,TGTGCCAGCAGCGTTGCTGCTAGCGGTGGCCCTTTACGAGAGACCCAGTACTTC,CASSVAASGGPLRETQYF
TRBJ2-7,once,.,TRBV7-6,TGTGCCAGCAAGTCGGTCCTTATCTCCTACGAGCAGTACTTC,CASKSVLISYEQYF
TRBJ1-1,.,TRBD1,TRBV27,TGTGCCAGCAGGTCATCCGGGACAGCGAACACTGAAGCTTTCTTT,CASRSSGTANTEAFF
TRBJ2-5,.,.,TRBV6-5,TGTGCCAGCAGTGCGACAGGCCAAGAGACCCAGTACTTC,CASSATGQETQYF
TRBJ2-7,.,.,TRBV7-8,TGTGCCAGCAGCCAGGACCAAGCAGGGGACTACGAGCAGTACTTC,CASSQDQAGDYEQYF
TRBJ1-5,.,.,TRBV6-4,TGTGCCAGCAGTGACCCTCAGAGGGATGGACAGCCCCAGCATTTT,CASSDPQRDGQPQHF
TRBJ2-3,.,.,TRBV7-3,TGTGCCAGCAGCCAACAGGGTGGGCGCACAGATACGCAGTATTTT,CASSQQGGRTDTQYF
TRBJ2-6,.,TRBD1,TRBV18,TGTGCCAGCTCACCGGCGGGACAGGGATACTCTGGGGCCAACGTCCTGACTTTC,CASSPAGQGYSGANVLTF
TRBJ2-7,.,TRBD2,TRBV4-2,TGTGCCAGCAGCTCGGGGACTAGCGGCTACGAGCAGTACTTC,CASSSGTSGYEQYF
TRBJ1-1,.,.,TRBV28,TGTGCCAGCAGCCAAGATCACAAAGCTTTCTTT,CASSQDHKAFF
TRBJ1-6,.,.,TRBV7-7,TGTGCCAGCAGCTTAGACCGGAATTCACCCCTCCACTTT,CASSLDRNSPLHF
TRBJ2-3,.,TRBD1,TRBV28,TGTGCCAGCAGTTCCGGACAGGGGGGCGATACGCAGTATTTT,CASSSGQGGDTQYF
TRBJ2-4,.,.,TRBV21-1,TGTGCCAGCAGCTCGTGGGGGATAGCGGGGGGCAAAAACATTCAGTACTTC,CASSSWGIAGGKNIQYF
TRBJ1-4,.,.,TRBV29-1,TGCAGCGTTGGTCGGGGTGGCACTAATGAAAAACTGTTTTTT,CSVGRGGTNEKLFF
TRBJ2-7,.,.,TRBV5-6,TGTGCCAGCAGCCCCGTAGGCAGGGTGATCAACGAGCAGTACTTC,CASSPVGRVINEQYF
TRBJ2-1,once,.,TRBV5-1,TGCGCCAGCAGCCTTCCTACAGGGTACAATGAGCAGTTCTTC,CASSLPTGYNEQFF
TRBJ2-3,.,.,TRBV7-9,TGTGCCAGCAGCGAGGGGCAGGGGACGCAGTATTTT,CASSEGQGTQYF
TRBJ2-7,.,.,TRBV6-1,TGTGCCAGCAGTGAACAGTCCCACTCCTACGAGCAGTACTTC,CASSEQSHSYEQYF
TRBJ1-5,.,.,TRBV28,TGTGCCAGCAGTTTACCATCCCAGACAGGGCCCCAGCATTTT,CASSLPSQTGPQHF